The sequence of this T cell receptor beta chain was determined in a study of T cell changes during pregnancy in multiple sclerosis. The CDR3 covers 17 residues. Germline V gene sequence: CDR1 SEHNR, CDR2 FQNEAQ (reference sequence). The V segment lost 5 bases and the J segment 0 bases; nucleotides outside the gene matches: 7. The table came from immunoSEQ multiplex PCR; TCRdb's copy has only in-frame clones and leaves some out. The data show over 50,000 clones, with roughly 88% seen just once and less than 2% held by the top ten. The chain links TRBV7-9 to TRBJ2-1, with 10 nucleotides matching TRBD1. Sequencing used peripheral blood, obtained in the first trimester of pregnancy. This sequence originates from a female donor with multiple sclerosis, enrolled in a pregnancy study. CDR3 residues: CASSEDRGISSYNEQFF. The CDR3 DNA is TGTGCCAGCAGCGAGGACAGGGGGATCAGCTCCTACAATGAGCAGTTCTTC.